The source of this TCR beta chain is a study of vaccination and CD4 T cells after COVID-19. Study-wide context: Convalescent donors were composed of six males and four females, of whom two were Hispanic. Overlapping spike peptides served as the stimulus for the cells. These peptides came from SARS-CoV-2 and from the common cold coronaviruses HCoV-NL63, HCoV-OC43 and HCoV-229E. Participants were given two doses of BNT162b2 or mRNA-1273 vaccine.

This sample's treatment: roughly 11-day PBMC culture with coronavirus spike peptide pools or control peptides (ViraFEST assay). Isolation of CD4+ T cells by negative selection took place after roughly ten days of culture. Sequencing of cultured CD4+ T cell DNA used the Oncomine TCR Beta short-read assay. TCRdb used MiXCR to reprocess the PCR reads, holding one entry per CDR3 protein. This sample has 13,000 to 15,000 distinct CDR3 sequences, with about 50% found just once. Regarding this clonotype: The antigen is not known.

Sequenced: CD4+ T cells from blood, cultured in vitro. This TCR was sampled from a human donor who had recovered from COVID-19.

The CDR3 loop reads CASSLDQSSYNSPLHF. DNA of the CDR3: TGCGCCAGCAGCTTGGATCAGAGCTCCTATAATTCACCCCTCCACTTT. V gene TRBV5-1 combines with J gene TRBJ1-6; D not resolved. V was trimmed by 0 bases and J by 0 bases, leaving 7 bases between them. Germline CDR1 SGHRS, CDR2 YFSETQ. The CDR3 loop spans 16 amino acids.